A single sample is the source of the 31 T cell receptor beta chains below, sequenced in a study of blood T cell repertoires in COVID-19. Profiled with immunoSEQ multiplex PCR; TCRdb holds only in-frame clones, not every one. The sample carries about 320,000 clones, about 89% recorded once. The source material was PBMCs or T cells enriched from blood (not recorded which). The receptors were gathered from a man between 60 and 75 years old who had recovered from COVID-19.

This chain links TRBV16 with TRBJ2-5; 9 positions match TRBD2. The CDR3 contains 15 residues. With V trimmed by 7 bases and J by 5 bases, 11 bases remained unmatched. Germline values: CDR1 KGHSY, CDR2 FQNENV. CDR3 loop: CASNRVAGEGETQYF. The CDR3 nucleotides are TGTGCCAGCAACCGCGTAGCGGGAGAGGGGGAGACCCAGTACTTC. The variable domain in full, completed from reference TRBV16 and TRBJ2-5, reads GEEVAQTPKHLVRGEGQKAKLYCAPIKGHSYVFWYQQVLKNEFKFLISFQNENVFDETGMPKERFSAKCLPNSPCSLEIQATKLEDSAVYFCASNRVAGEGETQYFGPGTRLLVL.

The J gene is TRBJ2-7, the V gene TRBV13; possible D gene TRBD2, 5 bases. This CDR3 is built from 11 residues. Trimming removed 5 bases at V and 8 bases at J, with 10 bases between. Germline V lookup: CDR1 PRHDT, CDR2 FYEKMQ (reference sequence). The CDR3 sequence: CASSRGIKQYF. CDR3 DNA sequence: TGTGCCAGCAGCCGAGGGATCAAGCAGTACTTC.

The chain recombines TRBV7-2 with TRBJ2-1, with 10 nucleotides matching TRBD2. Trimming at V came to 4 bases and at J to 6 bases, leaving 18 bases not matched to a gene. The germline V gene encodes CDR1 SGHTA and CDR2 FQGNSA. CDR3 length equals 19 residues. CDR3 in amino acids: CASSSESPLSAGGGNEQFF. DNA of the CDR3: TGTGCCAGCAGCTCCGAAAGCCCCCTATCAGCGGGAGGGGGCAATGAGCAGTTCTTC.

The CDR3 DNA is TGTGCCAGCAGCTTAGGGATAGCGCCGAACACCGGGGAGCTGTTTTTT. Translated, it gives CASSLGIAPNTGELFF. The chain joins TRBV11-2 to TRBJ2-2; TRBD2 is a possible D gene (5 bases). The V end was cut by 1 base, the J end by 0 bases, with 9 bases between. Germline values: CDR1 SGHAT, CDR2 FQNNGV. CDR3 length: 16 amino acids.

This clone was counted only a few times. The chain combines TRBV7-2 with TRBJ2-5; 11 bases agree with TRBD2. Germline CDR1 is SGHTA and CDR2 is FQGNSA. This CDR3 contains 16 residues. The J segment lost 2 bases and the V segment lost 1 base, leaving 3 bases of the junction unmatched. In DNA form, the CDR3 reads TGTGCCAGCAGCTTAGGGACTAGCGGGTGGCAAGAGACCCAGTACTTC. Translated, it gives CASSLGTSGWQETQYF.

The chain is built from TRBV21-1 and TRBJ2-5; no check of the table's D call, TRBD2, against the DNA was made. TRBV21-1 is given as a pseudogene. This CDR3 spans 17 amino acids. The DNA for the CDR3 is TGTGCCAGCAGCAAAATTAGAGCGGGAGTGGTTGGAGAGACCCAGTACTTC. Translated: CASSKIRAGVVGETQYF.

This chain joins TRBV19 and TRBJ2-3; possible D gene TRBD1, 5 bases. Trimming removed 1 base at V and 4 bases at J, with 15 bases between. CDR1 is LNHDA, CDR2 SQIVND, per germline (reference sequence). The length of the CDR3 is 16 residues. CDR3 in DNA: TGTGCCAGTAGTATAGTGGGGCCTCTAGGATCAGATACGCAGTATTTT. It yields the protein CASSIVGPLGSDTQYF.

V and J are TRBV5-1 and TRBJ2-3; 13 bases match TRBD2. The CDR3 is 17 amino acids. After removal of 3 bases from V and 3 bases from J, the junction contained 7 bases not matched to a gene. CDR1 is SGHRS, CDR2 YFSETQ, per germline. The CDR3 DNA follows: TGCGCCAGCAGCTACCGGACTAGCGGGAGTATAACAGATACGCAGTATTTT. Translating it yields CASSYRTSGSITDTQYF.

The V gene is TRBV5-1, the J gene TRBJ2-1, with 9 bases identical to TRBD2. The V gene's germline CDR1 is SGHRS and CDR2 YFSETQ. With 1 base clipped from V and 7 bases from J, the junction kept 3 bases outside the gene matches. The CDR3 length is 14 residues. The CDR3 region is CASSLTSGFNEQFF. CDR3 sequence (DNA): TGCGCCAGCAGCTTGACTAGCGGGTTTAATGAGCAGTTCTTC.

This clone has only one observation. This chain joins TRBV29-1 and TRBJ2-2; TRBD2 matches 7 bases. This CDR3 contains 16 residues. Per the germline V gene, CDR1 is SQVTM and CDR2 is ANQGSEA. V trimming: 4 bases; J trimming: 1 base; junction bases outside the gene matches: 9. The CDR3 region is CSVVRRGRGNTGELFF. DNA of the CDR3: TGCAGCGTTGTACGTCGCGGGAGAGGGAACACCGGGGAGCTGTTTTTT.

This chain uses TRBV28 with TRBJ2-7; maybe TRBD2 (6 bases). Germline V gives CDR1 MDHEN, CDR2 SYDVKM. The CDR3 has 14 residues. The ends were cut back, 2 bases at V and 2 bases at J, with 10 bases in the middle. For the CDR3, the DNA is TGTGCCAGCAGTTTACCTAGCGAGGCCTACGAGCAGTACTTC. Amino acids: CASSLPSEAYEQYF.

This clone was observed a handful of times. J is TRBJ1-5 and V is TRBV27; maybe TRBD1 (6 bases). Trimming took 6 bases from V and 4 from J, leaving 13 bases between them. Germline V CDR1 and CDR2: MNHEY, SMNVEV (reference sequence). This CDR3 contains 14 residues. CDR3 in DNA: TGTGCCAGCAGAACAAACGGACAGAATCAGCCCCAGCATTTT. The encoded protein is CASRTNGQNQPQHF.

The rearrangement joins TRBV27 to TRBJ2-1, with D maybe TRBD1 (5 bases). V shed 3 bases and J shed 6 bases, with 18 bases lying between them. The CDR3 has 16 amino acids. Germline V gene sequence: CDR1 MNHEY, CDR2 SMNVEV (reference sequence). CDR3 in DNA: TGTGCCAGCAGTTTTTTTTGGCGTTCAGGGTTCAATGAGCAGTTCTTC. It codes for CASSFFWRSGFNEQFF.

J is TRBJ2-7 and V is TRBV18, with D maybe TRBD2 (6 bases). Between the trimmed V and J ends, which lost 2 bases and 1 base, there was a span of 9 bases. Per germline, CDR1 KGHSH and CDR2 LQKENI. The CDR3 is 14 amino acids. The CDR3 DNA reads as TGTGCCAGCTCACCAGTGGCGGGGTCCTACGAGCAGTACTTC. This sequence encodes CASSPVAGSYEQYF.

The chain uses TRBV29-1 and TRBJ1-1; D is perhaps TRBD1 (5 bases). The CDR3 loop spans 14 amino acids. Trimming pared 8 bases from V and 0 bases from J, leaving 16 bases between. Per germline, CDR1 SQVTM and CDR2 ANQGSEA. As DNA, the CDR3 is TGCAGCCCCAACGGGGGGATAATGAACACTGAAGCTTTCTTT. This sequence encodes CSPNGGIMNTEAFF.

V usage is TRBV5-4 and J usage is TRBJ1-1; D remains ambiguous. This CDR3 region has 14 residues. The ends were cut back, 0 bases at V and 0 bases at J, with 6 bases in the middle. Per germline, CDR1 SGHNT and CDR2 YYREEE (reference sequence). The DNA for the CDR3 is TGTGCCAGCAGCTTGGCGCACATGAACACTGAAGCTTTCTTT. As protein: CASSLAHMNTEAFF.

This chain links TRBV19 with TRBJ1-5; D call uncertain. V shed 1 base and J shed 4 bases, with 14 bases lying between them. Per germline, CDR1 LNHDA and CDR2 SQIVND (reference sequence). The CDR3 loop spans 16 amino acids. The DNA of the CDR3 is TGTGCCAGTAGTATAGCGGGTTTACGGGTTAATCAGCCCCAGCATTTT. As protein: CASSIAGLRVNQPQHF.

As concerns this clone: Other DNA sequences in this specimen translate into the identical CDR3. V and J are TRBV9 and TRBJ1-1, with TRBD1 matching over 9 bases. This CDR3 spans 13 amino acids. The germline gives CDR1 SGDLS, CDR2 YYNGEE. The V gene end was trimmed by 2 bases and the J gene end by 5 bases; junction bases not matched to a gene: 1. The CDR3 bases are TGTGCCAGCAGCGTGACAGGGGGAACTGAAGCTTTCTTT. This gives the protein CASSVTGGTEAFF.

V and J are TRBV11-1 and TRBJ2-1; 16 bases align to TRBD2. The V gene end was trimmed by 5 bases and the J gene end by 7 bases; junction bases not matched to a gene: 5. The CDR3 is 16 residues long. The germline CDR1 and CDR2 sequences are SGHAT and FQDESV (reference sequence). In DNA, the CDR3 is TGTGCCAGCAGCCAAGGGACTAGCGGGAGGGGGAATGAGCAGTTCTTC. It yields the protein CASSQGTSGRGNEQFF.

The rearrangement joins TRBV19 to TRBJ1-1; 9 bases agree with TRBD1. Germline V gene sequence: CDR1 LNHDA, CDR2 SQIVND (reference sequence). The CDR3 covers 14 residues. J lost 5 bases, V lost 11 bases, and 12 bases had no gene match. CDR3 nucleotides: TGTGCCGTCATCAACAGGGGGCGTCGGACTGAAGCTTTCTTT. The encoded protein is CAVINRGRRTEAFF.

V is TRBV28 and J is TRBJ1-2; D is possibly TRBD1 (5 bases). Germline V gene lookup returns CDR1 MDHEN and CDR2 SYDVKM. V was pared by 2 bases and J by 7 bases, with 17 bases between. The CDR3 has 15 amino acids. CDR3 in amino acids: CASSLHAGGRFGYTF. Here the CDR3 DNA reads TGTGCCAGCAGTTTACACGCCGGGGGGAGGTTTGGCTACACCTTC.

The rearrangement links TRBV14 to TRBJ1-3; D gene ambiguous. V was cut by 3 bases and J by 0 bases, with 3 bases left in between. The CDR3 is 13 residues long. Germline CDR1 is SGHDN and CDR2 is FVKESK. CDR3 loop: CASSHNSGNTIYF. For the CDR3, the DNA is TGTGCCAGCAGCCATAACTCTGGAAACACCATATATTTT.

The chain joins TRBV3-1 (or the pseudogene TRBV3-2) to TRBJ2-7; TRBD1 might be the D (5 bases). The CDR3 is 16 residues long. The ends were cut back, 4 bases at V and 0 bases at J, with 16 bases in the middle. Germline-derived CDR1 and CDR2 are LGHDT and YNNKEL (reference sequence). In nucleotides, the CDR3 is TGTGCCAGCAGCCCCCTCGAAGTGCAGGGCTCCTACGAGCAGTACTTC. Translating it yields CASSPLEVQGSYEQYF.

Only a few counts were recorded for this clone. This sequence joins TRBV10-2 and TRBJ1-5; D gene unclear. The V gene's germline CDR1 is WSHSY and CDR2 SAAADI. The CDR3 spans 14 residues. Trimming removed 4 bases from V and 3 bases from J, with 10 bases in between. The chain's CDR3 is CASSVSGFNQPQHF. CDR3 DNA sequence: TGCGCCAGCAGTGTCTCCGGTTTCAATCAGCCCCAGCATTTT.

The rearrangement uses TRBV30 and TRBJ1-6; the D gene is possibly TRBD1 (6 bases). V lost 0 bases to trimming and J lost 9 bases, with 12 bases between them. This CDR3 is 14 amino acids long. The germline gives CDR1 GTSNPN, CDR2 SVGIG (reference sequence). For the CDR3, the DNA is TGTGCCTGGAGTGTGGACAGCTTGAGTTCACCCCTCCACTTT. Its translation is CAWSVDSLSSPLHF.

The chain is built from TRBV7-2 and TRBJ2-7, with D tentatively TRBD1 (5 bases). The CDR3 sequence is 15 residues long. Germline V CDR1 and CDR2: SGHTA, FQGNSA. Trimming took 1 base from V and 3 from J, leaving 13 bases between them. CDR3 sequence reads: CASSLETGFFYEQYF. The CDR3 DNA sequence: TGTGCCAGCAGCTTAGAAACAGGCTTCTTCTACGAGCAGTACTTC.

The CDR3 DNA is TGTGCCAGCAGCCCACACAATCCCTCAGGGGGCCTCAATCAGCCCCAGCATTTT. Protein: CASSPHNPSGGLNQPQHF. The chain has TRBV6-2 or TRBV6-3 and TRBJ1-5; TRBD1 agrees at 8 bases. J was trimmed by 3 bases and V by 6 bases; bases with no gene match: 16. Germline values: CDR1 MNHEY, CDR2 SVGEGT. The CDR3 extends over 18 amino acids.

The chain carries TRBV7-3 and TRBJ2-2; TRBD1 matches 8 bases. With 5 bases clipped from V and 7 bases from J, the junction kept 6 bases outside the gene matches. There are 14 residues in the CDR3. CDR1 is SGHTA and CDR2 is FQGTGA in the germline V gene. The CDR3 nucleotides are TGTGCCAGCAGCAACAGGGGGACGCACGGGGAGCTGTTTTTT. The encoded protein is CASSNRGTHGELFF.

V usage is TRBV6-2 or TRBV6-3 and J usage is TRBJ1-3, with D unresolved. The CDR3 length is 13 residues. CDR1 MNHEY and CDR2 SVGEGT come from the germline V gene. Trimming left V 5 bases short and J 3 bases short, with 8 bases between. This CDR3 is CASSPIGGNTIYF. DNA of the CDR3: TGTGCCAGCAGTCCCATCGGTGGAAACACCATATATTTT.

The chain links TRBV4-1 to TRBJ1-3; 7 nucleotides line up with TRBD1. CDR1 is MGHRA, CDR2 YSYEKL, per germline. There are 16 residues in the CDR3. Losses at the gene ends were 4 bases for V and 5 bases for J; bases not matched to a gene: 11. The CDR3 spells CASSRIGGRGRNTIYF. The CDR3 DNA follows: TGCGCCAGCAGCCGAATAGGGGGCAGGGGTCGAAACACCATATATTTT.

V and J are TRBV27 and TRBJ2-4, with TRBD2 identical over 7 bases. The CDR3 covers 12 residues. Germline V lookup: CDR1 MNHEY, CDR2 SMNVEV (reference sequence). The V segment lost 6 bases and the J segment 16 bases; nucleotides outside the gene matches: 12. CDR3 in DNA: TGTGCCAGCAGCGAGGGCGGGAGTGGGAAATACTTC. This sequence encodes CASSEGGSGKYF.